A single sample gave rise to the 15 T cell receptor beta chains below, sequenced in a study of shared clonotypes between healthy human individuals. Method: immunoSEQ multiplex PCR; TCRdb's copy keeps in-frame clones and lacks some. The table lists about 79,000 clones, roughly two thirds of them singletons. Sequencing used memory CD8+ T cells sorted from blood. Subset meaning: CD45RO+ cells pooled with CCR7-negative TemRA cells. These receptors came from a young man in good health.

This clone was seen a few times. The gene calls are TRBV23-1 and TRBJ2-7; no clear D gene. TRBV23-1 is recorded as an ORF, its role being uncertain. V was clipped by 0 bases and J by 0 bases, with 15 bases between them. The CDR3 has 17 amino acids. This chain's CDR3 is CASSQSARPESSYEQYF. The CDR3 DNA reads TGCGCCAGCAGTCAATCGGCCCGGCCTGAGAGCTCCTACGAGCAGTACTTC.

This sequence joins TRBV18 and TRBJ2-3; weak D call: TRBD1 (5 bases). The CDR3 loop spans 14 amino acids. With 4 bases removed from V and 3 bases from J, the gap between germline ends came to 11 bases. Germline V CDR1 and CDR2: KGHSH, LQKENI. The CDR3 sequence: CASSRGLGTDTQYF. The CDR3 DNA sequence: TGTGCCAGCTCACGGGGCTTAGGAACAGATACGCAGTATTTT.

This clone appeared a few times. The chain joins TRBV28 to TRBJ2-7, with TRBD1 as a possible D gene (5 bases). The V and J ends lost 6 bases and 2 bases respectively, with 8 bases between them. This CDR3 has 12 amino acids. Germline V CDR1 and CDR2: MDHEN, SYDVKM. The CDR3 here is CASRQGTYEQYF. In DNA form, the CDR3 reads TGTGCCAGCAGGCAGGGAACCTACGAGCAGTACTTC.

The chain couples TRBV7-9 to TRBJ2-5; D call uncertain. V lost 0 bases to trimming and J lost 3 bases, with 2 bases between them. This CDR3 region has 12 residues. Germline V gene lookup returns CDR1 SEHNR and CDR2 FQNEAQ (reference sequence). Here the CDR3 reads CASSLAEETQYF. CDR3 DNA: TGTGCCAGCAGCTTAGCAGAAGAGACCCAGTACTTC.

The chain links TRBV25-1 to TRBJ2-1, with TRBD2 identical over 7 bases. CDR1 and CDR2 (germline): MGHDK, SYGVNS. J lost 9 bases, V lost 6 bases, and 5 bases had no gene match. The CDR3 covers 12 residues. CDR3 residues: CASRETSSEQFF. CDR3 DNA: TGTGCCAGCAGGGAGACTAGCAGTGAGCAGTTCTTC.

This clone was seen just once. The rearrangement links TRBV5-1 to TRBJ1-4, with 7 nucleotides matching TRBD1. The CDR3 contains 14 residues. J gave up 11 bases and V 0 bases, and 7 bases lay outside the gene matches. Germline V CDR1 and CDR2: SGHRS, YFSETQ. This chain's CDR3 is CASSLGQGGYKLFF. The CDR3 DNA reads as TGCGCCAGCAGCTTGGGCCAGGGGGGATACAAACTGTTTTTT.

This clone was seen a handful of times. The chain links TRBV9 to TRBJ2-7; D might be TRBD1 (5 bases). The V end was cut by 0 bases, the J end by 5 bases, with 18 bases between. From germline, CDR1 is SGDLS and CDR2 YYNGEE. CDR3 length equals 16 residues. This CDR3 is CASSVGSSTKGDEQYF. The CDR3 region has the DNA TGTGCCAGCAGCGTAGGATCATCCACAAAAGGGGACGAGCAGTACTTC.

The CDR3 DNA is TGTGCCAGCAGTTTTTATGGGTCTAATGAAAAACTGTTTTTT. Protein sequence: CASSFYGSNEKLFF. The chain employs TRBV27 and TRBJ1-4; no clear D gene. V was clipped by 3 bases and J by 3 bases, with 8 bases between them. Germline lookup yields CDR1 MNHEY and CDR2 SMNVEV (reference sequence). The CDR3 covers 14 residues.

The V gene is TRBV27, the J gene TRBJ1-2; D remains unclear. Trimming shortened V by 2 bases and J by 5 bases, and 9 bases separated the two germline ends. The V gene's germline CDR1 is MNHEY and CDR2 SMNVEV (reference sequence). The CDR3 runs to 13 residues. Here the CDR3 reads CASSLNAFYGYTF. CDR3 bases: TGTGCCAGCAGTTTAAACGCTTTTTATGGCTACACCTTC.

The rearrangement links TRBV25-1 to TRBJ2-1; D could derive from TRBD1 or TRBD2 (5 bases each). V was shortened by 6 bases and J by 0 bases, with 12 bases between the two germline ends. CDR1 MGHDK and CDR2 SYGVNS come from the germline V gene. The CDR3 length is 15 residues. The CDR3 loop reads CASRGTGSSYNEQFF. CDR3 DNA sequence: TGTGCCAGCAGGGGGACGGGGAGCTCCTACAATGAGCAGTTCTTC.

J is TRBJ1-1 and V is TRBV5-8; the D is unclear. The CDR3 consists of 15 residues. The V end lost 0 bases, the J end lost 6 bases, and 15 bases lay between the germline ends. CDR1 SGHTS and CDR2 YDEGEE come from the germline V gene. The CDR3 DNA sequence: TGTGCCAGCAGCTTGGCCTGGATGTTGGTGTCTGAAGCTTTCTTT. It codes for CASSLAWMLVSEAFF.

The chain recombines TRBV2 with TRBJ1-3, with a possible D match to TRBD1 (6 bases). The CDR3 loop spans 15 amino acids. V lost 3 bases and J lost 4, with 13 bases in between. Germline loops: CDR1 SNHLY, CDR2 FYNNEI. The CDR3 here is CASSDGQPLGNTIYF. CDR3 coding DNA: TGTGCCAGCAGTGATGGACAGCCACTAGGAAACACCATATATTTT.

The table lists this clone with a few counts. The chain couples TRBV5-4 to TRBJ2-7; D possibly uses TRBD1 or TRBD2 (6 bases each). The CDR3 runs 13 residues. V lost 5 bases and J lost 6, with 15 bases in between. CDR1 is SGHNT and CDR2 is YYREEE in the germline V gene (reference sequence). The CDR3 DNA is TGTGCCAGCAGGTGGTCGGGGGCGAGCGAGCAGTACTTC. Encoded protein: CASRWSGASEQYF.

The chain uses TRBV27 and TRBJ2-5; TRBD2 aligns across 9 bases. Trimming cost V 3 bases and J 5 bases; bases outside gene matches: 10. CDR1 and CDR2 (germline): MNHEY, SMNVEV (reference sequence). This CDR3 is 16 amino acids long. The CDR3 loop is CASSFTGTSMSETQYF. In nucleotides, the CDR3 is TGTGCCAGCAGTTTTACAGGGACTAGCATGAGTGAGACCCAGTACTTC.

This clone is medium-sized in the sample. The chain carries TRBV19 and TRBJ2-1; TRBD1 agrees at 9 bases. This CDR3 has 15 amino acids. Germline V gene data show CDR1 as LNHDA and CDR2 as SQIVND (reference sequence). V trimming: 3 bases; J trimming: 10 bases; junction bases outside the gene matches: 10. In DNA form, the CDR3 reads TGTGCCAGTAGTATCGTGGGACAGGGAGGGGACGAGCAGTTCTTC. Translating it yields CASSIVGQGGDEQFF.